A single sample gave rise to the 5 T cell receptor beta chains below, sequenced in a study of blood T cell repertoires in COVID-19. Measured with immunoSEQ multiplex PCR; TCRdb has only the in-frame clones, and not every one. In the table there are 130,000 to 150,000 clones, over 65% of which are singletons. Sequences were obtained from peripheral blood. These receptors originate from a human donor in a cohort sampled during active COVID-19.

CDR3 coding DNA: TGTGCCATCCGACGGGAGGGCAATGAGCAGTTCTTC. The encoded protein is CAIRREGNEQFF. The J gene is TRBJ2-1, the V gene TRBV10-3; 8 positions match TRBD2. The CDR3 spans 12 residues. V dropped 8 bases and J dropped 6; count of bases not matched to a gene: 3. In germline, CDR1 is ENHRY, CDR2 SYGVKD.

The chain employs TRBV4-2 and TRBJ2-3; 10 nucleotides line up with TRBD2. The germline V gene has CDR1 LGHNA and CDR2 YNFKEQ. The CDR3 is 16 amino acids. Losses at the gene ends were 4 bases for V and 0 bases for J; bases not matched to a gene: 4. The CDR3 coding sequence is TGTGCCAGCAGCCTCGGACTAGCGGACAGCACAGATACGCAGTATTTT. Translated, it gives CASSLGLADSTDTQYF.

In nucleotides, the CDR3 is TGTGCCAGCAGTTTAGAGGGCGGGGGGCGCGAAAAACTGTTTTTT. It codes for CASSLEGGGREKLFF. V and J are TRBV27 and TRBJ1-4; the D gene is possibly TRBD1 (6 bases). V lost 2 bases, J lost 8 bases, and 15 bases lay in between. The CDR3 is 15 amino acids. Germline lookup yields CDR1 MNHEY and CDR2 SMNVEV (reference sequence).

This chain joins TRBV2 and TRBJ2-2, with D maybe TRBD2 (5 bases). CDR1 and CDR2 from the germline V gene are SNHLY and FYNNEI. The CDR3 loop spans 15 amino acids. V was shortened by 6 bases and J by 8 bases, with 19 bases between the two germline ends. CDR3 region: CASSERASGEGELFF. Written as DNA, the CDR3 is TGTGCCAGCAGCGAAAGGGCAAGCGGTGAGGGGGAGCTGTTTTTT. The full variable domain, its missing parts supplied by reference TRBV2 and TRBJ2-2, is EPEVTQTPSHQVTQMGQEVILRCVPISNHLYFYWYRQILGQKVEFLVSFYNNEISEKSEIFDDQFSVERPDGSNFTLKIRSTKLEDSAMYFCASSERASGEGELFFGEGSRLTVL.

V gene TRBV5-1 combines with J gene TRBJ2-7; 8 bases are shared with TRBD2. CDR3 length: 15 amino acids. Germline trimming cut 0 bases from V and 4 bases from J; bases unmatched to any gene: 6. Germline-derived CDR1 and CDR2 are SGHRS and YFSETQ. The chain's CDR3 is CASSLAGGREYEQYF. In DNA form, the CDR3 reads TGCGCCAGCAGCTTGGCGGGGGGGCGCGAGTACGAGCAGTACTTC.